The present entry profiles one T cell receptor beta chain with its context. Looked up from germline, CDR1 is SGHNT and CDR2 is YENEEA. The V and J ends lost 6 bases and 5 bases, in that order; junction bases with no gene match: 8. The CDR3 has 16 residues. Method: immunoSEQ multiplex PCR; TCRdb's copy keeps in-frame clones and lacks some. This sample has 35,000 to 50,000 clones, with roughly 84% found just once. This entry comes from a study of blood T cell repertoires in COVID-19. The sequencing sample was made of peripheral blood. This receptor was taken from a human donor in a cohort sampled during active COVID-19. V usage is TRBV11-3 and J usage is TRBJ2-2; 11 bases are a match to TRBD2. The CDR3 DNA follows: TGTGCCAGCAGTAAAAAGACTAGCGGGGTTACCGGGGAGCTGTTTTTT. Residues: CASSKKTSGVTGELFF.